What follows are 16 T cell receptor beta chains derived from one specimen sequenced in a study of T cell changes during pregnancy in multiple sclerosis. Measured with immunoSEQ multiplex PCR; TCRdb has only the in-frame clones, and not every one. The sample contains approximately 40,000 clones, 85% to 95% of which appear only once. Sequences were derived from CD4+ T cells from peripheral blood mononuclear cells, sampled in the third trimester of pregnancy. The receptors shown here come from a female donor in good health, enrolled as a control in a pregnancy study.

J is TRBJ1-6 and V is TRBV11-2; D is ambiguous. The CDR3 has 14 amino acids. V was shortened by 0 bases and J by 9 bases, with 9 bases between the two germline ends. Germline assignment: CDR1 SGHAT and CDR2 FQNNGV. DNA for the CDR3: TGTGCCAGCAGCTTAGAGAGTAGTCGTTCACCCCTCCACTTT. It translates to CASSLESSRSPLHF.

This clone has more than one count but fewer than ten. The CDR3 spells CASSLSTGSGNTIYF. The CDR3 bases are TGTGCCAGCAGCTTAAGCACGGGCTCTGGAAACACCATATATTTT. V usage is TRBV7-2 and J usage is TRBJ1-3; D gene uncertain. Germline assignment: CDR1 SGHTA and CDR2 FQGNSA. The V gene lost 2 bases and the J gene lost 0 bases, with 8 bases spanning the gap. This CDR3 contains 15 residues. Drawing the rest from reference TRBV7-2 and TRBJ1-3, the complete variable domain is GAGVSQSPSNKVTEKGKDVELRCDPISGHTALYWYRQSLGQGLEFLIYFQGNSAPDKSGLPSDRFSAERTGGSVSTLTIQRTQQEDSAVYLCASSLSTGSGNTIYFGEGSWLTVV.

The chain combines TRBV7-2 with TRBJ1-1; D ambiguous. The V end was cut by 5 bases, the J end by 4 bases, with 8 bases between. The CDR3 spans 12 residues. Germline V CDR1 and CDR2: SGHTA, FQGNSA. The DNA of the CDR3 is TGTGCCAGCAGCCCCCCAGGCACTGAAGCTTTCTTT. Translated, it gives CASSPPGTEAFF.

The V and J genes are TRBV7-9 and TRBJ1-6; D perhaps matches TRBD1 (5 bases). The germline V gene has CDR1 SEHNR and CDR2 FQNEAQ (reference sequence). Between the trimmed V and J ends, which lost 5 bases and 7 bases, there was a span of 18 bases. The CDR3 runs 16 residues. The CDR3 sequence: CASSPEWGQGNSPLHF. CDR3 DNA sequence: TGTGCCAGCAGCCCCGAATGGGGTCAGGGCAATTCACCCCTCCACTTT.

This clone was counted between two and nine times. The CDR3 sequence: CASSERDRGTEAFF. The CDR3 DNA sequence: TGTGCCAGCAGTGAAAGGGACAGGGGCACTGAAGCTTTCTTT. V usage is TRBV2 and J usage is TRBJ1-1; the match to TRBD1 covers 10 bases. The CDR3 consists of 14 residues. The germline CDR1 and CDR2 sequences are SNHLY and FYNNEI. Trimming at V came to 2 bases and at J to 4 bases, leaving 1 base not matched to a gene.

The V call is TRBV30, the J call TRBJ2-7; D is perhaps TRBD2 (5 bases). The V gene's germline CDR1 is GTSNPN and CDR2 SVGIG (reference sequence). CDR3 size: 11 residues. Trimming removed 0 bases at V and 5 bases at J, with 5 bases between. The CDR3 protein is CAWSVLDEQYF. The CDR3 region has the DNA TGTGCCTGGAGTGTACTAGACGAGCAGTACTTC.

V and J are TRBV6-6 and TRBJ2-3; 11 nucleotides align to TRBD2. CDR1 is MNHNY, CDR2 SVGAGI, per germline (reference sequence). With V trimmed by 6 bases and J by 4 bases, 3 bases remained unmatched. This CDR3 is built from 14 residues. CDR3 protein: CASSYSGGADTQYF. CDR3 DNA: TGTGCCAGCAGCTATAGCGGGGGGGCAGATACGCAGTATTTT.

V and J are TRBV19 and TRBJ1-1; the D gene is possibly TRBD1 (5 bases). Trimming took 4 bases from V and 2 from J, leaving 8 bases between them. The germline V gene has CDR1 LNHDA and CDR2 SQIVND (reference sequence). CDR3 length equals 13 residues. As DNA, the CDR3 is TGTGCCAGTAGTACCAGGGTAAACACTGAAGCTTTCTTT. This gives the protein CASSTRVNTEAFF. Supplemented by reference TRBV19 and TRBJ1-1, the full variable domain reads DGGITQSPKYLFRKEGQNVTLSCEQNLNHDAMYWYRQDPGQGLRLIYYSQIVNDFQKGDIAEGYSVSREKKESFPLTVTSAQKNPTAFYLCASSTRVNTEAFFGQGTRLTVV.

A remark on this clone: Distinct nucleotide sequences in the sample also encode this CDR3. The CDR3 nucleotides are TGCAGCGTACAGGGACAGGGGCTAGGTGAAAAACTGTTTTTT. It translates to CSVQGQGLGEKLFF. The chain links TRBV29-1 to TRBJ1-4, with 10 bases aligning to TRBD1. This CDR3 has 14 amino acids. Germline CDR1 reads SQVTM; CDR2 reads ANQGSEA. V was clipped by 6 bases and J by 7 bases; unmatched bases: 8. Using reference TRBV29-1 and TRBJ1-4 for the parts outside the CDR3, the full variable domain is SAVISQKPSRDICQRGTSLTIQCQVDSQVTMMFWYRQQPGQSLTLIATANQGSEATYESGFVIDKFPISRPNLTFSTLTVSNMSPEDSSIYLCSVQGQGLGEKLFFGSGTQLSVL.

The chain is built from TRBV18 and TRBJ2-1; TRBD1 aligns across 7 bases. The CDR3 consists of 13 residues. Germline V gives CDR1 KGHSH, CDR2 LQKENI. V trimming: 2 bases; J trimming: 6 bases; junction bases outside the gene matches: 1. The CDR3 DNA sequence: TGTGCCAGCTCACCAGCAGGGGGCAATGAGCAGTTCTTC. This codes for CASSPAGGNEQFF.

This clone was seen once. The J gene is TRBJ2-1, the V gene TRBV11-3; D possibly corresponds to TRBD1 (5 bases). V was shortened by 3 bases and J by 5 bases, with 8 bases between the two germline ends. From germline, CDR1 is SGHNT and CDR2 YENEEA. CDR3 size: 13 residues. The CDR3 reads CASSLTVDNEQFF. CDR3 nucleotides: TGTGCCAGCAGCTTGACAGTAGACAATGAGCAGTTCTTC.

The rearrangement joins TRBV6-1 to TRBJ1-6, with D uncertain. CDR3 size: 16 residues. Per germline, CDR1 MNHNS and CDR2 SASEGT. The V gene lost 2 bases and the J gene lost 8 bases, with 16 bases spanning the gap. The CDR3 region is CASSETPGSRYSPLHF. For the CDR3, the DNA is TGTGCCAGCAGTGAAACTCCCGGGTCGAGGTATTCACCCCTCCACTTT.

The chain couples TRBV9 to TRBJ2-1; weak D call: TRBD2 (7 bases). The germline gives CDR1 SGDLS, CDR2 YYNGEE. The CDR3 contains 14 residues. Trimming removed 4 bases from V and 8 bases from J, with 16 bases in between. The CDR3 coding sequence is TGTGCCAGCAGCAAAGGGGGGGGCCGGTATGAGCAGTTCTTC. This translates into CASSKGGGRYEQFF.

In DNA form, the CDR3 reads TGTGCCAGCTCCGGGACAGGGGTCTCCTACGAGCAGTACTTC. Its protein is CASSGTGVSYEQYF. The gene calls are TRBV18 and TRBJ2-7, with 10 bases fitting TRBD1. The trim removed 6 bases at V and 0 bases at J, leaving 2 bases unmatched. The germline V gene encodes CDR1 KGHSH and CDR2 LQKENI. The CDR3 runs to 14 residues.

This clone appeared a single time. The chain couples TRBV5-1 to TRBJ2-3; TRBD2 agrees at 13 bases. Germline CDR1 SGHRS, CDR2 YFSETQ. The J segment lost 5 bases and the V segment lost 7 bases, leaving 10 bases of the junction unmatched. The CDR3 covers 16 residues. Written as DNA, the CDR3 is TGCGCCAGCGCCCGAATTTGGACTAGCGGGGGAGATACGCAGTATTTT. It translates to CASARIWTSGGDTQYF.

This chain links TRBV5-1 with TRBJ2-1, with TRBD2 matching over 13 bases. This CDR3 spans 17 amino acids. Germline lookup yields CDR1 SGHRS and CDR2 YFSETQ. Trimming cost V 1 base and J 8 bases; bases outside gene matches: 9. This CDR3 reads CASSLRTSGSRRDEQFF. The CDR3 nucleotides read TGCGCCAGCAGCTTGAGGACTAGCGGGAGTAGGCGAGATGAGCAGTTCTTC. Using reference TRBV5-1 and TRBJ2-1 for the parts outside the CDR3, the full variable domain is KAGVTQTPRYLIKTRGQQVTLSCSPISGHRSVSWYQQTPGQGLQFLFEYFSETQRNKGNFPGRFSGRQFSNSRSEMNVSTLELGDSALYLCASSLRTSGSRRDEQFFGPGTRLTVL.